Reported below is one T cell receptor (beta chain). Its specific antigen is unknown. Qualities for individual bases were not recorded, and no much larger clone is one base off. V is trimmed back by 1 base and J by 3 bases, and the junction contains 2 bases that no gene match accounts for. CDR1 SGHAT and CDR2 FQNNGV are derived from the germline V gene. Reading from cysteine to phenylalanine, the CDR3 counts 15 amino acids. The DNA shown is the 45-base CDR3, in frame from base 1. In the paper's terms, the time point label means: cells obtained before transplantation from donor or recipient. CD3+CD4+ and CD3+CD8+ populations were FACS-sorted from unstimulated pre-transplant donor and recipient cells taken from spleen or lymph nodes. This sample is part of a study of graft-versus-host responses after intestinal transplantation (dated by TCRdb to the early 2020s). Turning to the overall study: The transplants that recipients received were multivisceral, liver-intestinal, or isolated intestinal. Rather than going through the commercial service, samples from a few later patients were sequenced in-house on an Illumina MiSeq and processed with MiXCR. Donor T cell macrochimerism was defined as a peak of at least 4% donor T cells among recipient peripheral blood mononuclear cells. Every recipient was given anti-thymocyte globulin induction, then maintenance tacrolimus and steroids for about three years. Alloreactive clones were identified by sequencing pre-transplant mixed lymphocyte reaction products and comparing them with unstimulated pre-transplant donor and recipient T cells. Of the approximately 25 intestinal transplant recipients enrolled in the cohort, one of whom was a retransplant, a few patients without pretransplant specimens were excluded. After intestinal transplantation, graft-versus-host and host-versus-graft alloreactive T cell clones were followed in the graft, circulation and bone marrow using bulk TCR-beta CDR3 sequencing. What the work shows at the level of the full study, not this receptor alone: Peak levels of circulating GvH clones were associated with declines in HvG clones early after transplant. The relatively low number and heterogeneity of intestinal transplant patients limited the conclusions. GvH clones were detected in recipient bone marrow, and some appeared earlier in ileal mucosa or blood, consistent with an intestinal mucosal origin. In patients with donor T cell macrochimerism, the allografts had high GvH to HvG T cell clonal ratios.

Libraries came from the immunoSEQ multiplex PCR assay. For most patients, genomic DNA was isolated with the Qiagen DNeasy Blood and Tissue Kit and shipped frozen to Adaptive Biotechnologies for TCR sequencing. High-throughput TCR-beta CDR3 sequencing of genomic DNA from most patients was performed by Adaptive Biotechnologies. The study's processing was this. TCR sequencing data were retrieved from Adaptive's ImmunoSEQ software for roughly 20 patients, whereas three other patients were processed with MiXCR and VDJtools. To correct CD4 versus CD8 sorting errors, any sequence found in both subsets at a frequency ratio below 5:1 was removed. CDR3 nucleotide sequences shared between donor and recipient were removed because their origin could not be assigned. Alloreactive clones required at least 2-fold expansion over unstimulated cells and minimum CFSE-low frequency of 0.002% (template counts) or 0.001% (read counts). Clones were considered mappable if detected in sequenced pre-transplant spleen, lymph node, or MLR CFSE-low populations of the donor or recipient. The cumulative frequency of alloreactive clones was calculated as a percentage of all sequences, weighted by copy number. TCRdb carries this immuneACCESS record with in-frame sequences only. Its versions omit some clonotypes, under half of them owing to an unresolved V gene in the studies checked, with the rest unexplained. The V and J calls and clone size come from that table; D and trimming were worked out from the DNA. The sample profile shows about 66,000 clones; about 90% of them were found once. The ten top clones hold about 1.3% of the sample.

The sample in question was unstimulated CD8+ T cells sorted from spleen or lymph node cells, obtained before intestinal transplant. The receptor's source is a human donor who received an intestinal transplant. The chain employs TRBV11-2 and TRBJ2-3, with TRBD2 identical over 9 junction bases. The DNA sequence follows: TGTGCCAGCAGCTTAGTAGCGGGGGAGACAGATACGCAGTATTTT. It codes for CASSLVAGETDTQYF.